This T cell receptor beta chain was found in a study of cytomegalovirus exposure and HLA in healthy donors. Study findings and constraints: The authors later found TCR association rates varying by HLA locus, with DRB1 most and HLA-C fewest. Prediction of most subjects' HLA-A and HLA-B alleles by TCR beta sequences was reportedly accurate.

This CDR3 has 14 amino acids. The V end lost 1 base, the J end lost 3 bases, and 7 bases lay between the germline ends. The germline CDR1 and CDR2 sequences are LGHNA and YNFKEQ. The PCR ran on 60 Vbeta and 13 Jbeta primers. Produced via immunoSEQ multiplex PCR; TCRdb's table is partial and in-frame only. Among 100,000 to 150,000 clones listed, around 80% were seen once. A word on this clone: What it binds is unknown.

The receptor comes from a woman younger than 35 in good health and CMV-seropositive. What was sequenced was PBMCs. The chain links TRBV4-2 to TRBJ1-3; D may be TRBD1 (6 bases). The CDR3 DNA is TGTGCCAGCAGCCAAGGACAGGATGGAAACACCATATATTTT. Its translation: CASSQGQDGNTIYF.